This is a list of T cell receptor beta chains from one sample in a study of cytomegalovirus exposure and HLA in healthy donors. Data came from immunoSEQ multiplex PCR; TCRdb stores just in-frame clones and leaves some out. The table has tens of thousands of clones, about 92% seen once. The source material was PBMCs. The receptors come from a man between 18 and 35 years old in good health and CMV-seronegative. Both conserved end residues are part of each CDR3.

v_gene	j_gene	CDR3aa
TRBV25-1	TRBJ1-1	CASSLFLEAFF
TRBV2	TRBJ2-1	CASSPLELLYNEQFF
TRBV2	TRBJ2-7	CASSEVRRSYEQYF
TRBV7-9	TRBJ1-2	CASSMTEF
TRBV9	TRBJ1-1	CASSVAQGYTEAFF
TRBV10-3	TRBJ1-5	CAISTRQNQPQHF
TRBV7-2	TRBJ1-6	CASDPQGISYNSPLHF
TRBV29-1	TRBJ2-7	CSVVLDSIPSYEQYF
TRBV5-1	TRBJ2-1	CASSPAGSNYNEQFF
TRBV6-5	TRBJ1-3	CASKAGVSGNTIYF